These 24 T cell receptor beta chains came from one sample sequenced in a study of T cells in Graves' hyperthyroidism and ophthalmopathy. It was RNA transcripts that yielded the amplified TCR beta CDR3 regions. Researchers ran a first-round RT-PCR on the TCR CDR3 using the HTBI primer set. TCRdb used MiXCR to reprocess the multiplex PCR reads, holding one entry per CDR3 protein. Here the sample spans approximately 370,000 distinct CDR3 sequences, 17% being singletons. Sequencing was done on a sample of blood. These receptors came from a woman aged 25 to 39 with Graves' hyperthyroidism that later progressed to Graves' ophthalmopathy.

This clonotype was seen ten or more times. This sequence joins TRBV11-1 and TRBJ2-3; D perhaps matches TRBD2 (7 bases). This CDR3 region has 16 residues. Per germline, CDR1 SGHAT and CDR2 FQDESV (reference sequence). Trimming removed 2 bases at V and 1 base at J, with 13 bases between. In nucleotides, the CDR3 is TGTGCCAGCAGCTTATTGCGGGGGCTGGGCACAGATACGCAGTATTTT. This codes for CASSLLRGLGTDTQYF.

This rearrangement joins TRBV28 to TRBJ1-2, with D possibly matching TRBD1 (5 bases). CDR3 length equals 14 residues. V was clipped by 4 bases and J by 8 bases, with 17 bases between them. The germline V gene encodes CDR1 MDHEN and CDR2 SYDVKM. The DNA of the CDR3 is TGTGCCAGCAGTTCCTCCGGGCGAGGGACCGGCTACACCTTC. Translating it yields CASSSSGRGTGYTF.

This clonotype was detected ten times or more. The chain has TRBV19 and TRBJ2-1; 11 positions agree with TRBD2. This CDR3 spans 17 amino acids. CDR1 and CDR2 (germline): LNHDA, SQIVND (reference sequence). The V and J ends lost 0 bases and 2 bases, in that order; junction bases with no gene match: 3. CDR3 nucleotide sequence: TGTGCCAGTAGTATAGATAATAGCGGGAGGGCCTACAATGAGCAGTTCTTC. This encodes CASSIDNSGRAYNEQFF.

This clonotype has ten or more counts. V usage is TRBV19 and J usage is TRBJ1-1, with TRBD1 matching 7 bases. The CDR3 sequence is 14 residues long. Germline CDR1 is LNHDA and CDR2 is SQIVND (reference sequence). V dropped 11 bases and J dropped 6; count of bases not matched to a gene: 15. CDR3 residues: CASKRLTGLAEAFF. In DNA form, the CDR3 reads TGTGCCTCGAAGCGACTGACAGGGTTGGCTGAAGCTTTCTTT. The full variable domain, in which reference TRBV19 and TRBJ1-1 provide the parts outside the CDR3, is DGGITQSPKYLFRKEGQNVTLSCEQNLNHDAMYWYRQDPGQGLRLIYYSQIVNDFQKGDIAEGYSVSREKKESFPLTVTSAQKNPTAFYLCASKRLTGLAEAFFGQGTRLTVV.

The chain carries TRBV11-3 and TRBJ2-3; D remains unclear. This CDR3 contains 15 residues. Deletions cut 5 bases from V and 2 bases from J, with 14 bases between. CDR1 is SGHNT and CDR2 is YENEEA in the germline V gene. CDR3 sequence (DNA): TGTGCCAGCAGCCCCCCCGGTGGCTTCACAGATACGCAGTATTTT. This encodes CASSPPGGFTDTQYF. Variable domain in full (rest from reference TRBV11-3 and TRBJ2-3): EAGVVQSPRYKIIEKKQPVAFWCNPISGHNTLYWYLQNLGQGPELLIRYENEEAVDDSQLPKDRFSAERLKGVDSTLKIQPAELGDSAVYLCASSPPGGFTDTQYFGPGTRLTVL.

This CDR3 reads CASSHVGLTGELFF. Here the CDR3 DNA reads TGTGCCAGCAGCCACGTGGGGCTCACCGGGGAGCTGTTTTTT. The chain employs TRBV3-1 and TRBJ2-2, with a possible D match to TRBD1 (5 bases). This CDR3 has 14 amino acids. Germline V lookup: CDR1 LGHDT, CDR2 YNNKEL (reference sequence). The V end was cut by 3 bases, the J end by 4 bases, with 9 bases between.

A few counts support this clonotype. The J gene is TRBJ2-1, the V gene TRBV18; no firm D call. The CDR3 length is 17 residues. V was shortened by 0 bases and J by 0 bases, with 12 bases between the two germline ends. Germline V lookup: CDR1 KGHSH, CDR2 LQKENI. The CDR3 region is CASSPPAGWYSYNEQFF. The CDR3 DNA reads TGTGCCAGCTCACCACCGGCCGGTTGGTACTCCTACAATGAGCAGTTCTTC.

This clonotype came up many times. J is TRBJ2-7 and V is TRBV11-1; maybe TRBD1 (5 bases). The germline gives CDR1 SGHAT, CDR2 FQDESV (reference sequence). The V gene lost 4 bases and the J gene lost 3 bases, with 16 bases spanning the gap. The CDR3 covers 15 residues. The CDR3 sequence: CASSSPADSNYEQYF. The CDR3 nucleotides are TGTGCCAGCAGCTCCCCCGCCGACAGCAACTACGAGCAGTACTTC. Filled out from reference TRBV11-1 and TRBJ2-7, the complete variable domain reads EAEVAQSPRYKITEKSQAVAFWCDPISGHATLYWYRQILGQGPELLVQFQDESVVDDSQLPKDRFSAERLKGVDSTLKIQPAELGDSAMYLCASSSPADSNYEQYFGPGTRLTVT.

On this clonotype itself: This clone may be a read error of a much larger clone one base away. The rearrangement uses TRBV5-1 and TRBJ2-3; D gene ambiguous. Looked up from germline, CDR1 is SGHRS and CDR2 is YFSETQ. The CDR3 has 17 amino acids. This CDR3 is CASSLGPTVYLTDTEYF. The CDR3 region has the DNA TGCGCCAGCAGCTTGGGTCCCACGGTCTATCTCACGGATACGGAGTATTTT. Drawing the rest from reference TRBV5-1 and TRBJ2-3, the complete variable domain is KAGVTQTPRYLIKTRGQQVTLSCSPISGHRSVSWYQQTPGQGLQFLFEYFSETQRNKGNFPGRFSGRQFSNSRSEMNVSTLELGDSALYLCASSLGPTVYLTDTEYFGPGTRLTVL.

This clonotype was observed at least ten times. This chain connects TRBV19 to TRBJ2-3; 12 bases align to TRBD2. With 4 bases clipped from V and 3 bases from J, the junction kept 5 bases outside the gene matches. CDR1 is LNHDA and CDR2 is SQIVND in the germline V gene (reference sequence). The CDR3 spans 16 residues. This CDR3 reads CASSRDGLAGTDTQYF. The CDR3 region has the DNA TGTGCCAGTAGTAGAGATGGACTAGCGGGAACAGATACGCAGTATTTT.

This clonotype was seen many times. The chain carries TRBV28 and TRBJ2-2, with TRBD2 identical over 9 bases. CDR1 and CDR2 from the germline V gene are MDHEN and SYDVKM. The trim removed 2 bases at V and 9 bases at J, leaving 22 bases unmatched. The CDR3 is made up of 20 amino acids. The CDR3 DNA follows: TGTGCCAGCAGTTTACGGCAGCAGTTCGATCTAGCGGGAACGCCCCGGGAGCTGTTTTTT. Amino acid sequence: CASSLRQQFDLAGTPRELFF.

This clonotype was counted only a few times. This sequence joins TRBV29-1 and TRBJ2-6; possible D gene TRBD1, 6 bases. The CDR3 spans 14 residues. Germline loops: CDR1 SQVTM, CDR2 ANQGSEA. Trimming shortened V by 5 bases and J by 2 bases, and 10 bases separated the two germline ends. CDR3 coding DNA: TGCAGCGTTCCCACAGGGCCTGGGGCCAACGTCCTGACTTTC. It translates to CSVPTGPGANVLTF.

This clonotype was found many times. The V call is TRBV7-2, the J call TRBJ1-4; weak D call: TRBD1 (6 bases). Germline values: CDR1 SGHTA, CDR2 FQGNSA. The CDR3 consists of 15 residues. V lost 5 bases, J lost 8 bases, and 18 bases lay in between. CDR3 sequence reads: CASSPETGSGEKLFF. The CDR3 nucleotides are TGTGCCAGCAGCCCGGAAACAGGGTCGGGGGAAAAACTGTTTTTT.

V and J are TRBV7-2 and TRBJ2-5; possible D gene TRBD2, 5 bases. Germline V gene lookup returns CDR1 SGHTA and CDR2 FQGNSA. There are 13 residues in the CDR3. V gave up 10 bases and J gave up 2 bases, with 14 bases separating them. CDR3 bases: TGTGCCACCGGGGTTAGCAGACAAGAGACCCAGTACTTC. Protein: CATGVSRQETQYF.

This sequence joins TRBV27 and TRBJ2-6; D not resolved. The CDR3 length is 13 residues. Trimming cost V 7 bases and J 3 bases, with 7 bases left between them. Per the germline V gene, CDR1 is MNHEY and CDR2 is SMNVEV (reference sequence). Here the CDR3 reads CASKVDGANVLTF. Written as DNA, the CDR3 is TGTGCCAGCAAGGTGGATGGGGCCAACGTCCTGACTTTC.

This sequence joins TRBV12-3 or TRBV12-4 and TRBJ1-6, with D perhaps matching TRBD1 (5 bases). V shed 8 bases and J shed 7 bases, with 15 bases lying between them. The CDR3 contains 14 residues. The CDR3 loop reads CASQVRGANSPLHF. The CDR3 DNA sequence: TGTGCCAGCCAAGTTCGAGGGGCGAATTCACCCCTCCACTTT.

The rearrangement uses TRBV11-2 and TRBJ2-5, with 11 bases matching TRBD1. This CDR3 region has 17 residues. J lost 5 bases, V lost 1 base, and 9 bases had no gene match. Germline CDR1 is SGHAT and CDR2 is FQNNGV. The DNA of the CDR3 is TGTGCCAGCAGCTTAGGATGGGGACAGGGGGTCCGGGAGACCCAGTACTTC. Encoded protein: CASSLGWGQGVRETQYF.

This clonotype was detected ten times or more. V usage is TRBV20-1 and J usage is TRBJ2-3, with D possibly matching TRBD2 (7 bases). With 1 base removed from V and 2 bases from J, the gap between germline ends came to 13 bases. The CDR3 is made up of 15 amino acids. Per the germline V gene, CDR1 is DFQATT and CDR2 is SNEGSKA (reference sequence). CDR3 nucleotides: TGCAGTGCTAGAGTTGGGGGGGCCTACACAGATACGCAGTATTTT. It specifies CSARVGGAYTDTQYF.

In its sample, this clonotype was seen a few times. The chain has TRBV2 and TRBJ1-5, with unresolved D. CDR3 length: 13 amino acids. V gave up 8 bases and J gave up 7 bases, with 15 bases separating them. From germline, CDR1 is SNHLY and CDR2 FYNNEI. CDR3 nucleotides: TGTGCCAGCGGAAGTGCGAGGAGGCAGCCCCAGCATTTT. This translates into CASGSARRQPQHF.

This clonotype was seen at least ten times. V and J are TRBV24-1 and TRBJ2-5, with TRBD1 matching 10 bases. There are 16 residues in the CDR3. The germline gives CDR1 KGHDR, CDR2 SFDVKD. Germline trimming cut 2 bases from V and 5 bases from J; bases unmatched to any gene: 7. The CDR3 is CATSDSGQGTAETQYF. For the CDR3, the DNA is TGTGCCACCAGTGATTCGGGACAGGGGACGGCGGAGACCCAGTACTTC.

The chain carries TRBV29-1 and TRBJ1-2; perhaps TRBD1 as D (6 bases). This CDR3 is 13 amino acids long. V was trimmed by 2 bases and J by 4 bases, leaving 11 bases between them. Per germline, CDR1 SQVTM and CDR2 ANQGSEA. The CDR3 DNA reads as TGCAGCGTTGAATCCGGGGGGCCCTATGGCTACACCTTC. Translated: CSVESGGPYGYTF.

This chain connects TRBV6-2 or TRBV6-3 to TRBJ2-1; 9 nucleotides match TRBD2. Germline CDR1 MNHEY, CDR2 SVGEGT. V shed 5 bases, J shed 4 bases, and the junction held 6 bases outside the gene matches. The CDR3 has 15 amino acids. CDR3 amino acids: CASSRGTSRYNEQFF. DNA of the CDR3: TGTGCCAGCAGTCGAGGGACTAGCAGGTACAATGAGCAGTTCTTC.

This clonotype came up many times. This chain joins TRBV12-3 or TRBV12-4 and TRBJ1-2, with D perhaps TRBD1 (5 bases). The length of the CDR3 is 12 residues. V shed 5 bases and J shed 5 bases, with 9 bases lying between them. The CDR3 sequence: CASSDQGYGYTF. For the CDR3, the DNA is TGTGCCAGCAGTGATCAGGGATATGGCTACACCTTC.

Points on this clonotype: This could be a read error, since a much larger clone is one nucleotide away. This chain links TRBV30 with TRBJ1-1, with a possible D match to TRBD1 (5 bases). CDR3 length equals 13 residues. Germline CDR1 reads GTSNPN; CDR2 reads SVGIG (reference sequence). The chain's CDR3 is CAWSVEGRDEASF. CDR3 bases: TGTGCCTGGAGTGTAGAGGGCCGGGACGAAGCTTCCTTT. Together with reference TRBV30 and TRBJ1-1, the CDR3 gives the full variable domain: SQTIHQWPATLVQPVGSPLSLECTVEGTSNPNLYWYRQAAGRGLQLLFYSVGIGQISSEVPQNLSASRPQDRQFILSSKKLLLSDSGFYLCAWSVEGRDEASFGQGTRLTVV.